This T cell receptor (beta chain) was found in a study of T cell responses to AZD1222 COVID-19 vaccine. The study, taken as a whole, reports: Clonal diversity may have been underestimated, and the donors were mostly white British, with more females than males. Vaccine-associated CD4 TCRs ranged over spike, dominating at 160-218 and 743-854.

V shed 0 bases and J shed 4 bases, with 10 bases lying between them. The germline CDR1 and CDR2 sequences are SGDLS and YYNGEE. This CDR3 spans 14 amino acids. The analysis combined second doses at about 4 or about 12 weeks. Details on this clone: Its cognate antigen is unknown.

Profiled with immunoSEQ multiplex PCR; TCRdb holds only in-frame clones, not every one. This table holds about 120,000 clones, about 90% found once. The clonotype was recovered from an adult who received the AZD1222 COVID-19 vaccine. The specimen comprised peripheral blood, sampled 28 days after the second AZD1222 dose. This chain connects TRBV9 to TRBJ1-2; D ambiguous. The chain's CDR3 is CASSVGGGGYGYTF. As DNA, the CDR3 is TGTGCCAGCAGCGTAGGGGGTGGAGGCTATGGCTACACCTTC.